The table lists the clone carrying this T cell receptor beta chain with a few counts. This sample was taken from a study of T cell changes during pregnancy in multiple sclerosis. The data were produced by immunoSEQ multiplex PCR, yet TCRdb's version contains in-frame clones alone and is incomplete. The sample holds some 87,000 clones, 90% to 95% seen once. This receptor was obtained from a female donor with multiple sclerosis, enrolled in a pregnancy study. The sample in question was CD4+ T cells from peripheral blood mononuclear cells, obtained before pregnancy.

This CDR3 reads CASSPANTEAFF. The CDR3 DNA reads TGTGCCAGCTCACCGGCGAACACTGAAGCTTTCTTT. J is TRBJ1-1 and V is TRBV18; unclear D gene. The CDR3 length is 12 residues. V was shortened by 3 bases and J by 1 base, with 3 bases between the two germline ends. The V gene's germline CDR1 is KGHSH and CDR2 LQKENI. Combining the CDR3 with reference TRBV18 and TRBJ1-1 gives the whole variable domain NAGVMQNPRHLVRRRGQEARLRCSPMKGHSHVYWYRQLPEEGLKFMVYLQKENIIDESGMPKERFSAEFPKEGPSILRIQQVVRGDSAAYFCASSPANTEAFFGQGTRLTVV.